This TCR beta chain was sequenced during a study of Graves' ophthalmopathy and Graves' hyperthyroidism. Background on the study: Upon initial diagnosis and before any treatment, peripheral blood was collected.

This clonotype was detected ten times or more. Its antigen is not known. Study-wide findings and caveats: Blood also contained most of the expanded thyroid clonotypes above 0.001 frequency.

Other autoimmune disease, uncontrolled infection, pregnancy and lactation led to exclusion. V was cut by 0 bases and J by 2 bases, with 10 bases left in between. The CDR3 is 15 residues long. Amplification from RNA transcripts yielded the TCR beta CDR3 regions. The authors performed first-round RT-PCR with HTBI primers and then a second-round multiplex PCR. TCRdb re-called the multiplex PCR reads through MiXCR, storing one row per CDR3 protein. The sample contains 620,000 or so distinct CDR3 sequences, about 20% of which appear only once. The genes are TRBV12-3 or TRBV12-4 and TRBJ1-2; D is unresolved. The sequence was collected from a woman aged 18 to 35 with stable Graves' hyperthyroidism. Some clones in this sample may be carry-over from other donors' samples. The source material was peripheral blood. CDR3 nucleotides: TGTGCCAGCAGTTTAGCGCTTGCAGGAAACTATGGCTACACCTTC. It specifies CASSLALAGNYGYTF.